This T cell receptor beta chain came from a study of CDR3 diversity in severe acne (dated by TCRdb to between 2018 and 2021). Many counts were recorded for this clonotype. The antigen it recognizes is unknown. One base away there is no much larger clone; base qualities are not given. The V end gives up 7 bases and the J end 3 bases, leaving 8 bases in the junction not matched to a gene. The germline V gene supplies CDR1 MGHDK and CDR2 SYGVNS. The CDR3 goes from the cysteine to the phenylalanine over 14 residues. The only DNA kept is the CDR3, 42 bases in frame from the first base. Libraries were constructed by PCR. For sequencing, an Illumina HiSeq 2000 was employed. TCRdb redid the processing of the public reads, applying fastp at Q25 and MiXCR, and retained in-frame beta chains. Each CDR3 protein appears once, grouped with its most common genes and DNA. The table for this sample lists almost 85,000 distinct CDR3 sequences; 45% to 60% of them were counted only once. The ten largest clones capture more than 13% of the sample.

The chain couples TRBV25-1 to TRBJ2-7, with 8 bases aligning to TRBD1. The TCR was taken from a male donor in good health, without acne. Input material: blood. In nucleotides, the sequence is TGTGCCAGCAACCCAGGGGGCGGGAACTACGAGCAGTACTTC. Its translation reads: CASNPGGGNYEQYF.